This TCR beta chain is from a study of CD8+ T cells in alopecia areata. The germline gives CDR1 MNHEY, CDR2 SVGAGI. Trimming left V 8 bases short and J 5 bases short, with 18 bases between. This CDR3 has 14 residues. The treatment was: oral pan-JAK inhibitor, 5-10 mg twice daily. RNA was isolated and reverse transcribed to cDNA, the sequencing template. Repertoires were generated with immunoSEQ multiplex PCR, while TCRdb's copy carries only in-frame clones and drops some. The sample lists about 270,000 clones; approximately 60% were seen once. This TCR was sampled from a human donor with alopecia areata. The sample here was CD4+ T cells sorted from blood, taken between weeks 51 and 52, from a patient treated with tofacitinib. The chain uses TRBV6-5 and TRBJ1-2; D might be TRBD1 (5 bases). CDR3 sequence: CASGGLGVGYGYTF. The CDR3 DNA is TGTGCCAGCGGAGGGTTGGGGGTTGGGTATGGCTACACCTTC.